The entry that follows covers one T cell receptor (beta chain) sequence. TCRdb's table, derived via immunoSEQ multiplex PCR, lists solely in-frame clones and lacks some. This table has about 180,000 clones, about 88% appearing once. In germline, CDR1 is WNHNN, CDR2 SYGVQD (reference sequence). The CDR3 has 14 residues. V lost 4 bases and J lost 7, with 14 bases in between. The entry originates in a study of blood T cell repertoires in COVID-19. Turning to the study itself: Nucleic acid was either cDNA or gDNA, and it came from T cells, B-cell-depleted T cells, or PBMCs.

The TCR was taken from a woman between 25 and 40 years old with active or convalescent COVID-19. The chain links TRBV10-1 to TRBJ2-1; possible D gene TRBD1, 6 bases. The source material was peripheral blood. CDR3 nucleotide sequence: TGCGCCAGCAGTGCCGGACAGAAGAATAATGAGCAGTTCTTC. Residues: CASSAGQKNNEQFF.